Each of the 27 T cell receptor beta chains below was sequenced from the same sample in a study of cytomegalovirus exposure and HLA in healthy donors. The PCR had 60 Vbeta and 13 Jbeta primers. Sequenced by immunoSEQ multiplex PCR; TCRdb stores in-frame clones only, minus some. The sample consists of 95,000 or so clones, 81% of them appearing once. Sequencing input: PBMCs. The source of these receptors is a woman between 65 and 79 years old in good health and CMV-seropositive.

This clone came up once. The chain employs TRBV5-5 and TRBJ2-5, with 8 nucleotides matching TRBD1. The CDR3 extends over 15 amino acids. V lost 2 bases, J lost 5 bases, and 8 bases stayed unmatched. Germline V CDR1 and CDR2: SGHKS, YYEKEE (reference sequence). The CDR3 DNA is TGTGCCAGCAGCTTTGACGCAGGGGGCAGGGAGACCCAGTACTTC. Protein sequence: CASSFDAGGRETQYF.

The rearrangement links TRBV30 to TRBJ2-1, with D possibly being TRBD2 (6 bases). Germline CDR1 and CDR2: GTSNPN and SVGIG (reference sequence). The V end lost 4 bases, the J end lost 7 bases, and 17 bases lay between the germline ends. The CDR3 loop spans 14 amino acids. The CDR3 DNA follows: TGTGCCTGGACCGGATTGGGGGGACTGAATGAGCAGTTCTTC. This gives the protein CAWTGLGGLNEQFF.

The gene calls are TRBV7-6 and TRBJ2-6, with TRBD1 matching 8 bases. This CDR3 contains 16 residues. Germline CDR1 SGHVS, CDR2 FNYEAQ. Trimming cost V 5 bases and J 2 bases; bases outside gene matches: 5. The CDR3 protein is CASSRDRGTGANVLTF. CDR3 DNA sequence: TGTGCCAGCAGCCGAGACAGGGGAACTGGGGCCAACGTCCTGACTTTC.

This clone was seen only a few times. This sequence joins TRBV30 and TRBJ2-3; D uncertain. Germline CDR1 reads GTSNPN; CDR2 reads SVGIG (reference sequence). The CDR3 runs 13 residues. Trimming pared 4 bases from V and 3 bases from J, leaving 11 bases between. In DNA form, the CDR3 reads TGTGCCTGGACCCCGGGTGGAACAGATACGCAGTATTTT. Protein product: CAWTPGGTDTQYF.

The chain uses TRBV5-1 and TRBJ2-5; 16 nucleotides agree with TRBD2. CDR3 length equals 16 residues. Looked up from germline, CDR1 is SGHRS and CDR2 is YFSETQ. J was trimmed by 6 bases and V by 4 bases; bases with no gene match: 6. In DNA form, the CDR3 reads TGCGCCAGCAGCGGGGGACTAGCGGGAGGGCCTAAGACCCAGTACTTC. It specifies CASSGGLAGGPKTQYF.

The chain recombines TRBV9 with TRBJ2-3, with 7 bases identical to TRBD1. The CDR3 has 15 residues. With V trimmed by 0 bases and J by 7 bases, 8 bases remained unmatched. Germline CDR1 reads SGDLS; CDR2 reads YYNGEE. The DNA for the CDR3 is TGTGCCAGCAGCGTAGAAGGGGGCATGGGGAATACGCAGTATTTT. This translates into CASSVEGGMGNTQYF. Drawing the rest from reference TRBV9 and TRBJ2-3, the complete variable domain is DSGVTQTPKHLITATGQRVTLRCSPRSGDLSVYWYQQSLDQGLQFLIQYYNGEERAKGNILERFSAQQFPDLHSELNLSSLELGDSALYFCASSVEGGMGNTQYFGPGTRLTVL.

This chain joins TRBV30 and TRBJ1-1; no clear D gene. Germline V gene data show CDR1 as GTSNPN and CDR2 as SVGIG (reference sequence). The CDR3 has 14 amino acids. Trimming pared 4 bases from V and 3 bases from J, leaving 15 bases between. This CDR3 reads CAWKESPGDTEAFF. CDR3 in DNA: TGTGCCTGGAAAGAGAGCCCAGGTGACACTGAAGCTTTCTTT.

This rearrangement joins TRBV5-1 to TRBJ2-5; 7 bases line up with TRBD1. CDR1 is SGHRS, CDR2 YFSETQ, per germline. The CDR3 loop spans 15 amino acids. Trimming removed 4 bases from V and 10 bases from J; junction bases left unmatched: 16. This CDR3 is CASSGWDSAGGDQYF. The CDR3 DNA is TGCGCCAGCAGCGGGTGGGACAGCGCAGGGGGTGACCAGTACTTC.

The CDR3 is CASSTDRGQIHGYTF. DNA of the CDR3: TGTGCCAGTAGCACGGACAGGGGGCAGATTCATGGCTACACCTTC. The chain is built from TRBV19 and TRBJ1-2, with 11 bases that match TRBD1. Trimming took 6 bases from V and 6 from J; bases not matched to a gene: 9. This CDR3 contains 15 residues. CDR1 and CDR2 from the germline V gene are LNHDA and SQIVND (reference sequence).

The gene calls are TRBV10-2 and TRBJ1-5, with 10 bases fitting TRBD1. Trimming removed 8 bases from V and 7 bases from J; junction bases left unmatched: 8. This CDR3 is 14 amino acids long. The germline V gene encodes CDR1 WSHSY and CDR2 SAAADI. CDR3 in amino acids: CASSTGGNSQPQHF. The CDR3 coding sequence is TGCGCCAGCTCGACAGGGGGCAATTCCCAGCCCCAGCATTTT.

The rearrangement uses TRBV7-2 and TRBJ2-1; 16 bases are a match to TRBD2. Germline trimming cut 5 bases from V and 1 base from J; bases unmatched to any gene: 5. The germline gives CDR1 SGHTA, CDR2 FQGNSA. The length of the CDR3 is 18 residues. Here the CDR3 DNA reads TGTGCCAGCAGCCCGGGACTAGCGGGAGGGATGTCCTACAATGAGCAGTTCTTC. It translates to CASSPGLAGGMSYNEQFF.

This clone has a single count. V and J are TRBV6-5 and TRBJ2-7; 9 bases are a match to TRBD1. This CDR3 spans 13 amino acids. The V gene end was trimmed by 6 bases and the J gene end by 5 bases; junction bases not matched to a gene: 5. Germline-derived CDR1 and CDR2 are MNHEY and SVGAGI. CDR3 in DNA: TGTGCCAGCAGAATTACAGGGGGCAACGAGCAGTACTTC. This codes for CASRITGGNEQYF.

The chain joins TRBV2 to TRBJ2-2; 13 bases are shared with TRBD2. Germline V gene lookup returns CDR1 SNHLY and CDR2 FYNNEI. This CDR3 region has 15 residues. V dropped 9 bases and J dropped 2; count of bases not matched to a gene: 3. The DNA for the CDR3 is TGTGCCAGGGGGACTAGCGGGGCTAACACCGGGGAGCTGTTTTTT. Its protein is CARGTSGANTGELFF. The variable domain in full, with the rest retrieved from reference TRBV2 and TRBJ2-2, is EPEVTQTPSHQVTQMGQEVILRCVPISNHLYFYWYRQILGQKVEFLVSFYNNEISEKSEIFDDQFSVERPDGSNFTLKIRSTKLEDSAMYFCARGTSGANTGELFFGEGSRLTVL.

Concerning this clone itself: Other DNA variants within this sample encode the same CDR3. This chain links TRBV19 with TRBJ1-5; maybe TRBD1 (5 bases). CDR1 LNHDA and CDR2 SQIVND come from the germline V gene (reference sequence). Trimming removed 6 bases from V and 2 bases from J, with 11 bases in between. This CDR3 is built from 14 residues. The CDR3 sequence is CASSPTGGNQPQHF. DNA of the CDR3: TGTGCCAGTAGCCCCACGGGGGGCAATCAGCCCCAGCATTTT.

The rearrangement uses TRBV18 and TRBJ2-7; D may be TRBD2 (5 bases). Germline values: CDR1 KGHSH, CDR2 LQKENI. The CDR3 runs 13 residues. Deletions cut 2 bases from V and 1 base from J, with 6 bases between. The CDR3 DNA sequence: TGTGCCAGCTCACCATTAGCGTCCTACGAGCAGTACTTC. It yields the protein CASSPLASYEQYF.

The chain uses TRBV7-2 and TRBJ2-7, with a tentative D call TRBD1 (7 bases). Trimming removed 2 bases at V and 0 bases at J, with 20 bases between. The CDR3 contains 18 residues. Germline CDR1 and CDR2: SGHTA and FQGNSA. The CDR3 DNA reads as TGTGCCAGCAGCTTAATCCTTGGAGGGGGCCCCCTCTCCTACGAGCAGTACTTC. Protein sequence: CASSLILGGGPLSYEQYF.

J is TRBJ2-7 and V is TRBV18, with a possible D match to TRBD2 (6 bases). Per the germline V gene, CDR1 is KGHSH and CDR2 is LQKENI. The CDR3 has 16 amino acids. Trimming left V 6 bases short and J 0 bases short, with 18 bases between. DNA of the CDR3: TGTGCCAGCTCGCTGAATGTCGGGAGCGGCTCCTACGAGCAGTACTTC. Its translation is CASSLNVGSGSYEQYF.

The chain carries TRBV9 and TRBJ2-5; D unresolved. The germline V gene encodes CDR1 SGDLS and CDR2 YYNGEE. Trimming took 0 bases from V and 5 from J, leaving 14 bases between them. CDR3 length: 15 residues. The CDR3 nucleotides are TGTGCCAGCAGCGTAGTCTCAATCCTGGGCGAGACCCAGTACTTC. Its protein is CASSVVSILGETQYF.

Regarding this clone: This CDR3 is missing its conserved last phenylalanine or tryptophan, likely due to a read error. The chain carries TRBV6-6 and TRBJ1-1; D unclear. The V end was cut by 2 bases, the J end by 4 bases, with 11 bases between. The germline gives CDR1 MNHNY, CDR2 SVGAGI (reference sequence). CDR3 length: 14 amino acids. For the CDR3, the DNA is TGTGCCAGCAGTTACGCGAAACCAGGCACTGAAGCTTTCCTT. Translated, it gives CASSYAKPGTEAFL.

This clone was seen a handful of times. The chain uses TRBV7-2 and TRBJ2-7, with 13 bases lining up with TRBD2. The V gene end was trimmed by 1 base and the J gene end by 4 bases; junction bases not matched to a gene: 4. Germline V lookup: CDR1 SGHTA, CDR2 FQGNSA. The CDR3 spans 16 residues. CDR3 bases: TGTGCCAGCAGCTTAGACGGGACTAGCGGGGCGTACGAGCAGTACTTC. The encoded protein is CASSLDGTSGAYEQYF.

This chain joins TRBV28 and TRBJ2-7, with 9 bases that match TRBD1. V trimming: 8 bases; J trimming: 12 bases; junction bases outside the gene matches: 20. CDR1 MDHEN and CDR2 SYDVKM come from the germline V gene. The CDR3 is 15 residues long. The CDR3 region has the DNA TGTGCCAGCGATCGTGCCGGGACAGGGAAAGGGGCGGGGTACTTC. It encodes CASDRAGTGKGAGYF.

The gene calls are TRBV5-1 and TRBJ1-5; 9 bases are shared with TRBD1. CDR3 length: 19 residues. Per germline, CDR1 SGHRS and CDR2 YFSETQ. The J segment lost 3 bases and the V segment lost 4 bases, leaving 17 bases of the junction unmatched. The CDR3 loop is CASSPSRDRVPGNNQPQHF. The CDR3 DNA reads as TGCGCCAGCAGCCCCTCTCGGGACAGGGTACCGGGAAACAATCAGCCCCAGCATTTT.

This chain links TRBV27 with TRBJ2-7, with 9 bases matching TRBD2. This CDR3 region has 14 residues. Germline CDR1 is MNHEY and CDR2 is SMNVEV (reference sequence). The junction had 6 bases not matched to a gene; V was cut back by 7 bases and J by 2 bases. The CDR3: CASTKAGGPYEQYF. In nucleotides, the CDR3 is TGTGCCAGCACCAAAGCGGGAGGACCCTACGAGCAGTACTTC.

V usage is TRBV5-6 and J usage is TRBJ2-5; 12 bases fit TRBD1. CDR1 and CDR2 from the germline V gene are SGHDT and YYEEEE. J lost 4 bases, V lost 3 bases, and 10 bases had no gene match. This CDR3 has 17 amino acids. In DNA form, the CDR3 reads TGTGCCAGCAGCTCCAGTCCCGGGACAGGGGGCGGAGAGACCCAGTACTTC. This codes for CASSSSPGTGGGETQYF.

The genes are TRBV6-5 and TRBJ2-6; possible D gene TRBD2, 5 bases. The CDR3 spans 15 residues. V dropped 2 bases and J dropped 0 bases, with 5 bases sitting between them. CDR1 and CDR2 (germline): MNHEY, SVGAGI. The DNA of the CDR3 is TGTGCCAGCAGTTACGGGAGCTCTGGGGCCAACGTCCTGACTTTC. As protein: CASSYGSSGANVLTF.

The rearrangement links TRBV15 to TRBJ1-1, with D uncertain. The CDR3 contains 13 residues. The germline V gene has CDR1 LNHNV and CDR2 YYDKDF (reference sequence). Between the trimmed V and J ends, which lost 1 base and 4 bases, there was a span of 7 bases. The CDR3 spells CATSRVATTEAFF. In nucleotides, the CDR3 is TGTGCCACCAGCAGAGTAGCGACCACTGAAGCTTTCTTT.

This rearrangement joins TRBV19 to TRBJ1-5; 7 bases match TRBD1. V lost 5 bases and J lost 0; bases outside the gene matches: 4. Germline values: CDR1 LNHDA, CDR2 SQIVND (reference sequence). The CDR3 totals 15 residues. In DNA form, the CDR3 reads TGTGCCAGTAGTGGGCAGGGGGATAGCAATCAGCCCCAGCATTTT. Protein product: CASSGQGDSNQPQHF.